The entry that follows covers one T cell receptor beta chain sequence. Its antigen has not been determined. Within one base of it there is no much larger clone, and no base qualities were kept. The donors were around 39 Caucasian individuals from Russia, aged roughly 6 to 100 years, who were systemically healthy. Approximately 9.3 milliliters of peripheral blood were collected from each donor into EDTA-treated Vacutainer tubes. Ficoll-Paque density-gradient centrifugation was used to isolate PBMCs, with at least 6.5 million per sample. Trizol reagent was used to extract total RNA from PBMCs, with at least 5 micrograms per sample. For every donor, an aliquot of PBMCs went through flow cytometry to measure the percentages of naive CD45RAhigh/CD27high T cells. The data derive from a study of blood T cells in healthy people across ages (dated by TCRdb to the mid-2010s). A note on the overall study: In model experiments, roughly one uniquely barcoded TCR beta cDNA molecule per two T cells was captured by template switching. To track age-related changes in TCR beta repertoire diversity, the study relied on deep sequencing normalized with unique cDNA molecular identifiers. Donors were grouped into four age groups: young (average 16 years), middle-aged (39), aged (approximately 58) and long-lived (about 90). To avoid experimental bias, donors of different ages were distributed randomly across sequencing lanes. Using the same blood draw, the study looked at two additional independent replicas of 1 million unique cDNA reads for two donors, one aged 18 to 29 and the other aged 80 or older.

The library was produced with 5' RACE. Instrument used: Illumina HiSeq 2500. The second PCR ran for about 7 to 11 cycles and used a J-beta primer mix along with a sample-barcoded 5' primer. A template-switch 5' adaptor carrying 12 random nucleotides introduced a unique molecular identifier onto each TCR beta cDNA molecule. Each sample yielded at least 3 million CDR3-containing paired-end reads. The Mint cDNA synthesis kit, primed by a TRBC-specific oligonucleotide, was used to synthesize first-strand cDNA from all RNA. All cDNA was treated with uracil-DNA glycosylase and then went through a first 18-cycle PCR with the universal primers M1SS and BC2_uni_R. The published analysis was carried out like this. Each sample was normalized by randomly selecting 1 million high-quality reads, each carrying a distinct molecular identifier. Instead of being binned into consensus sequences, reads with shared molecular identifiers were discarded. MiTCR, set to a Q25 quality threshold and the strictest error-elimination algorithm, was used for CDR3 identification, clonotype clustering and error correction. A nonparametric unseen species model with Euler transformation was used to estimate lower-bound total TCR beta diversity. TCRdb itself trimmed the public reads at Q25 with fastp, ran MiXCR and retained productive beta chains. CDR3 protein duplicates are merged, each entry listing the most common genes and DNA. For this entry, the V and J calls and clone size follow TCRdb and not the study's own pipeline. This sample gives roughly 1.5 million distinct CDR3 sequences in total; less than 45% of them show up just once. The ten largest account for approximately 4.1% of the sample.

There are 18 amino acids in the CDR3, from cysteine to phenylalanine inclusive. The DNA shown is the 54-base CDR3, in frame from base 1. CDR1 and CDR2 are read off the germline V gene as MNHNS and SASEGT. What the authors observed across the whole study: Since profiling was done on bulk unsorted PBMCs, naive and antigen-experienced compartments could not be conclusively compared. Observed TCR beta diversity correlated strongly with the percentage of naive T cells measured by flow cytometry. Total diversity estimates from one million sequenced T cells were considered lower bounds and underestimates. Observed TCR beta diversity per million T cells fell roughly linearly with age, and a significant reduction was already apparent by age approximately 40. Because donor CMV infection status was unknown, age-related changes in expanded clonotypes were potentially confounded. The long-lived group showed more naive CD4+ T cells, fewer expanded clones and increased TCR diversity than the aged group, suggesting age selection.

This clonotype originated in a woman aged 18-35 years in good health. Recombination linked TRBV6-1 to TRBJ2-1, with no reliable assignment of the D segment. The assigned J gene may be wrong: the sequence end matches TRBJ2-7 better. Input material: blood. The CDR3 has the sequence CASSDGKMRSWSYNEQYF. The DNA sequence is as follows: TGTGCCAGCAGTGATGGCAAGATGAGGTCTTGGTCCTACAATGAGCAGTACTTC.